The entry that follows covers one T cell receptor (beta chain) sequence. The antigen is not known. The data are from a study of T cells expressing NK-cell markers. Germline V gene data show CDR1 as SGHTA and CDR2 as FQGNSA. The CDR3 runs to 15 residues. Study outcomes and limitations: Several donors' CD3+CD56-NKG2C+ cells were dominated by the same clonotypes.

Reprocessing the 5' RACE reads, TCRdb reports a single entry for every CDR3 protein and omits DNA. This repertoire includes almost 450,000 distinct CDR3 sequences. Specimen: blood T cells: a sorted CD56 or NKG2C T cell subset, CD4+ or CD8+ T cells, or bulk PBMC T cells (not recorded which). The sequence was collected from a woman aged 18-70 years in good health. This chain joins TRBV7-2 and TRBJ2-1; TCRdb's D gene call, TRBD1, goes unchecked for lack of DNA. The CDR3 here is CASSSLGAGYNEQFF.